Presented here are 7 T cell receptor beta chains from one specimen sequenced in a study of cytomegalovirus exposure and HLA in healthy donors (dated by TCRdb to about 2017). Library method: the immunoSEQ multiplex PCR assay. The multiplex PCR relied on a mix of 60 forward primers for TCR Vbeta segments and 13 reverse primers for TCR Jbeta segments. TCRdb limited this immuneACCESS table to in-frame rearrangements with V and J called. A share of clones is missing; checked studies link under half to unresolved V genes, and the rest is unexplained. This sample has 95,000 to 100,000 clones in its table, and approximately 85% of those were observed once. The ten biggest clones cover about 3.9% of the sample. Sequencing was carried out using PBMCs. The receptor set was obtained from a man aged 30-40 years in good health and CMV-seronegative.

The rearrangement links TRBV14 to TRBJ1-1; no clear D. Germline V gene sequence: CDR1 SGHDN, CDR2 FVKESK. This CDR3 has 15 amino acids. Between the trimmed V and J ends, which lost 2 bases and 6 bases, there was a span of 16 bases. The CDR3 DNA sequence: TGTGCCAGCAGCCAAATCGACCCATGGGGAGCTGAAGCTTTCTTT. Amino acid sequence: CASSQIDPWGAEAFF.

A note on this clone: A junction end diverges from the germline sequence, so it may reflect a read error. V and J are TRBV7-2 and TRBJ2-1; 12 nucleotides match TRBD2. Germline assignment: CDR1 SGHTA and CDR2 FQGNSA. CDR3 size: 13 residues. CDR3 in DNA: TGTGCCAGCAGCCCTAGGACTAGCGGGATAACTATCTTC. It yields the protein CASSPRTSGITIF.

The chain uses TRBV5-4 and TRBJ1-4; maybe TRBD1 (6 bases). The CDR3 consists of 15 residues. Germline CDR1 and CDR2: SGHNT and YYREEE (reference sequence). Trimming removed 0 bases from V and 5 bases from J, with 11 bases in between. The DNA for the CDR3 is TGTGCCAGCAGCTTGGTCGGACAGTCGAATGAAAAACTGTTTTTT. It codes for CASSLVGQSNEKLFF.

On this clone itself: A read error may account for a junction end that differs from germline. The rearrangement joins TRBV5-1 to TRBJ2-7, with 12 bases matching TRBD2. The CDR3 runs 14 residues. CDR1 is SGHRS and CDR2 is YFSETQ in the germline V gene. As DNA, the CDR3 is TGCGCCAGCAGCTTGGTACCGACTAGCGGGAGTGTAGACTTC. Protein product: CASSLVPTSGSVDF. Complete variable domain (other parts from reference TRBV5-1 and TRBJ2-7): KAGVTQTPRYLIKTRGQQVTLSCSPISGHRSVSWYQQTPGQGLQFLFEYFSETQRNKGNFPGRFSGRQFSNSRSEMNVSTLELGDSALYLCASSLVPTSGSVDFGPGTRLTVT.

The V call is TRBV12-2, the J call TRBJ2-1; TRBD2 is the table's D call, not checked against the DNA. TRBV12-2 has pseudogene status. This CDR3 contains 20 residues. CDR3 amino acids: CASRLAKGLAGGDGYNEQFF. CDR3 in DNA: TGTGCAAGTCGCTTAGCAAAGGGACTAGCGGGGGGAGATGGATACAATGAGCAGTTCTTC.

Points on this clone: The germline gene is not matched at one end of the junction; a read error may be the cause. The chain uses TRBV6-4 and TRBJ1-4; D is unclear. Germline V CDR1 and CDR2: MRHNA, SNTAGT. CDR3 length equals 17 residues. CDR3 sequence reads: CASSDPFRLPMNEKLFF. The CDR3 DNA reads as TGTGCCAGCAGTGATCCCTTCAGACTGCCGATGAATGAGAAACTGTTTTTT.

V usage is TRBV9 and J usage is TRBJ2-3; 10 bases fit TRBD1. V was clipped by 3 bases and J by 4 bases; unmatched bases: 8. CDR3 size: 16 residues. Germline CDR1 SGDLS, CDR2 YYNGEE. The CDR3 spells CASSARQGALADTQYF. CDR3 sequence (DNA): TGTGCCAGCAGCGCGAGACAGGGGGCGCTCGCAGATACGCAGTATTTT.